This T cell receptor (beta chain) was documented in a study of T cell repertoires in cytomegalovirus infection. This CDR3 region has 16 residues. The J segment lost 0 bases and the V segment lost 4 bases, leaving 8 bases of the junction unmatched. CDR1 and CDR2 (germline): SEHNR, FQNEAQ (reference sequence). TCRdb analysed the reads with MiXCR anew, one entry per CDR3 protein. The table includes about 270,000 distinct CDR3 sequences, approximately 22% detected once. With regard to this clonotype: What it binds is unknown.

The sequence came from a human donor in good health (CMV status not recorded). Some clones in this sample may be carry-over from other donors' samples. Sequencing was performed on cultured PBMCs, taken from culture after CMV antigen stimulation. The chain employs TRBV7-9 and TRBJ1-1; 7 positions agree with TRBD1. CDR3 sequence reads: CASSSPLQGMNTEAFF. CDR3 in DNA: TGTGCCAGCAGCTCCCCTCTACAGGGGATGAACACTGAAGCTTTCTTT. The full variable domain, rest sourced from reference TRBV7-9 and TRBJ1-1, is DTGVSQNPRHKITKRGQNVTFRCDPISEHNRLYWYRQTLGQGPEFLTYFQNEAQLEKSRLLSDRFSAERPKGSFSTLEIQRTEQGDSAMYLCASSSPLQGMNTEAFFGQGTRLTVV.